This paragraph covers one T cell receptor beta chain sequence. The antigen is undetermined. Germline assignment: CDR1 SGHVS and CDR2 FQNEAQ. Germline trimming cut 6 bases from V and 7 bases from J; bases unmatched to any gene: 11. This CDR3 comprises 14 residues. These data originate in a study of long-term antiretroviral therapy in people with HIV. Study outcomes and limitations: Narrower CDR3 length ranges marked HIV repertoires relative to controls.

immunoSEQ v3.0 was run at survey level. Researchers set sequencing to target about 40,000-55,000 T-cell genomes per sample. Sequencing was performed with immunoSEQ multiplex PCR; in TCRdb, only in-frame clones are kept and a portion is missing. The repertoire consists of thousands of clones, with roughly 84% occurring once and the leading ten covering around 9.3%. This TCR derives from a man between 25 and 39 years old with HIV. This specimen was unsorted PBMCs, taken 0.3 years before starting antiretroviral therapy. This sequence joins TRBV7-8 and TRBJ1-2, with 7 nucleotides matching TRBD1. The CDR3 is CASSHLQGRGGYTF. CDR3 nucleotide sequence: TGTGCCAGCAGTCATCTACAGGGGCGAGGTGGCTACACCTTC.